Listed below are T cell receptor beta chains from one sample, sequenced in a study of technical replicates of blood from several donors. The assay was immunoSEQ multiplex PCR, and TCRdb's table has in-frame clones only and misses some. The table lists approximately 70,000 clones, 90% to 95% of them singletons. The sample taken for sequencing was T cells isolated from PBMCs. The receptor set was obtained from a human donor in good health. Both conserved end residues are part of each CDR3. The D gene is left open where the match is weak. A clone size is listed for some rows: how often the clone was seen (once, few, many), or a class if it is expanded.

D	size	V	length	J	CDR3	DNA
TRBD1	NA	TRBV5-1	11	TRBJ2-7	CASSWTGEQYF	TGCGCCAGCAGCTGGACAGGGGAACAGTACTTC
NA	few	TRBV6-5	12	TRBJ1-2	CASSNTGNGYTF	TGTGCCAGCAGTAACACAGGGAATGGCTACACCTTC
TRBD1	NA	TRBV30	13	TRBJ2-1	CAWSVRTGLTLFF	TGTGCCTGGAGTGTAAGGACAGGGTTAACTCTTTTCTTC
NA	NA	TRBV25-1	14	TRBJ2-5	CASSEFGGLETQYF	TGTGCCAGCAGTGAATTTGGGGGCTTAGAGACCCAGTACTTC
TRBD1	NA	TRBV7-9	14	TRBJ1-2	CASSIAGTAGGYTF	TGTGCCAGCAGCATTGCCGGGACAGCCGGCGGCTACACCTTC
TRBD1	NA	TRBV6-1	14	TRBJ2-1	CASSEEGQGVGQFF	TGTGCCAGCAGTGAAGAGGGACAGGGAGTCGGGCAGTTCTTC
NA	NA	TRBV7-3	13	TRBJ2-5	CASSLGLQETQYF	TGTGCCAGCAGCTTGGGCCTTCAAGAGACCCAGTACTTC
NA	NA	TRBV11-1	13	TRBJ2-2	CASTHRSSGELFF	TGTGCCAGCACCCATAGGAGTTCCGGGGAGCTGTTTTTT
TRBD2	NA	TRBV11-2	15	TRBJ2-1	CASSVGLGGQNEQFF	TGTGCCAGCAGCGTAGGACTAGGAGGCCAGAATGAGCAGTTCTTC
TRBD2	NA	TRBV11-2	16	TRBJ2-3	CASSRRLAGGVNTQYF	TGTGCCAGCAGCCGACGACTAGCGGGAGGAGTAAATACGCAGTATTTT
TRBD2	NA	TRBV10-3	19	TRBJ2-7	CAIRGSGTSGREVSYEQYF	TGTGCCATCAGAGGCTCCGGGACTAGCGGTAGAGAAGTCTCTTACGAGCAGTACTTC
NA	NA	TRBV7-9	15	TRBJ1-2	CASSLVAAGVNGYTF	TGTGCCAGCAGCTTAGTTGCGGCGGGAGTAAATGGCTACACCTTC
TRBD2	NA	TRBV13	17	TRBJ2-7	CASSDPFSGRALDEQYF	TGTGCCAGCAGCGACCCTTTTTCCGGGAGGGCCTTGGACGAGCAGTACTTC
TRBD1	NA	TRBV18	14	TRBJ2-7	CASSPAQGLYEQYF	TGTGCCAGCTCACCGGCACAGGGGCTCTACGAGCAGTACTTC
NA	NA	TRBV27	17	TRBJ2-1	CASSRVYERVDYNEQFF	TGTGCCAGCAGTCGAGTATACGAGAGAGTTGACTACAATGAGCAGTTCTTC
NA	NA	TRBV28	19	TRBJ1-5	CASSLWGPRSLASNQPQHF	TGTGCCAGCAGTTTATGGGGCCCACGCTCCCTCGCTAGCAATCAGCCCCAGCATTTT
NA	NA	TRBV30	15	TRBJ2-7	CAWSVPVRQAYEQYF	TGTGCCTGGAGTGTACCTGTTAGACAAGCCTACGAGCAGTACTTC
TRBD1	NA	TRBV10-3	12	TRBJ1-4	CAIGTGNEKLFF	TGTGCCATCGGGACAGGGAATGAAAAACTGTTTTTT
NA	NA	TRBV7-3	13	TRBJ2-3	CASSFGSGDTQYF	TGTGCCAGCAGCTTTGGGTCCGGGGATACGCAGTATTTT
NA	NA	TRBV10-3	13	TRBJ2-3	CAISERGTDTQYF	TGTGCCATCAGTGAGAGAGGAACAGATACGCAGTATTTT
NA	NA	TRBV2	16	TRBJ2-1	CASTHPRIRSYNEQFF	TGTGCCAGCACCCACCCTAGGATCCGCTCCTACAATGAGCAGTTCTTC
NA	NA	TRBV11-2	14	TRBJ2-7	CASSLGYVSDEQYF	TGTGCCAGCAGCTTAGGTTACGTGAGCGACGAGCAGTACTTC
NA	NA	TRBV11-1	15	TRBJ2-5	CASSYEDYFQETQYF	TGTGCCAGCAGCTACGAGGACTACTTTCAAGAGACCCAGTACTTC
TRBD2	NA	TRBV7-3	15	TRBJ2-5	CASSPLAGLQETQYF	TGTGCCAGCAGCCCTCTAGCGGGGTTACAAGAGACCCAGTACTTC
TRBD1	NA	TRBV29-1	16	TRBJ1-4	CSVLGQGASYGGKLFF	TGCAGCGTCTTGGGGCAGGGGGCCTCATACGGTGGAAAACTGTTTTTT
NA	NA	TRBV6-1	19	TRBJ1-1	CASSEDPAYYDSPNTEAFF	TGTGCCAGCAGTGAAGATCCCGCGTACTATGACAGTCCGAACACTGAAGCTTTCTTT
NA	few	TRBV9	16	TRBJ2-1	CASSGTLAAGDNEQFF	TGTGCCAGCAGCGGTACCCTAGCTGCAGGCGACAATGAGCAGTTCTTC
NA	once	TRBV7-9	13	TRBJ2-1	CASSLTSNNEQFF	TGTGCCAGCAGCCTTACATCCAACAATGAGCAGTTCTTC
NA	NA	TRBV9	14	TRBJ1-1	CASSVVGGNTEAFF	TGTGCCAGCAGCGTAGTCGGAGGGAACACTGAAGCTTTCTTT
TRBD1	NA	TRBV28	14	TRBJ2-5	CASSRTGLGETQYF	TGTGCCAGCAGCCGGACAGGTCTGGGCGAGACCCAGTACTTC
TRBD1	NA	TRBV28	14	TRBJ2-5	CASSSIPRRTGLYF	TGTGCCAGCAGTTCGATACCTCGAAGGACAGGGCTCTACTTC
TRBD1	NA	TRBV28	18	TRBJ1-6	CASSPRDRFSSYNSPLHF	TGTGCCAGCAGTCCCAGGGACAGATTTAGCTCCTATAATTCACCCCTCCACTTT
TRBD1	NA	TRBV12-5	17	TRBJ2-7	CASGLDRRDRVTHEQYF	TGTGCTAGTGGTTTGGACCGCCGGGACAGGGTTACCCACGAGCAGTACTTC
TRBD1	NA	TRBV29-1	13	TRBJ2-7	CSVVDRGLDEQYF	TGCAGCGTTGTGGACAGGGGGCTTGACGAGCAGTACTTC
NA	NA	TRBV5-3	15	TRBJ2-7	CARRSWGPEHYEQYF	TGTGCCAGAAGATCGTGGGGGCCGGAACATTACGAGCAGTACTTC
NA	NA	TRBV10-3	18	TRBJ2-3	CAISERLITGTGTDTQYF	TGTGCCATCAGTGAGAGGCTTATCACAGGGACGGGCACAGATACGCAGTATTTT
TRBD2	NA	TRBV5-1	16	TRBJ2-2	CASTLLAGDNTGELFF	TGCGCCAGCACCTTACTAGCGGGAGACAACACCGGGGAGCTGTTTTTT
NA	NA	TRBV30	14	TRBJ2-1	CAWSVRGTHNEQFF	TGTGCCTGGAGTGTACGCGGGACCCACAATGAGCAGTTCTTC
TRBD1	NA	TRBV30	14	TRBJ2-3	CAWSGDRGRDTQYF	TGTGCCTGGAGTGGGGACAGGGGGCGCGATACGCAGTATTTT
TRBD2	NA	TRBV4-1	17	TRBJ2-7	CASSQEKEREVPNEQYF	TGCGCCAGCAGCCAAGAAAAAGAGCGGGAGGTCCCTAACGAGCAGTACTTC
NA	NA	TRBV5-4	12	TRBJ1-1	CASIAVNTEAFF	TGTGCCAGCATCGCGGTCAACACTGAAGCTTTCTTT
TRBD1	NA	TRBV28	17	TRBJ1-2	CASSLGTTGDLLYGYTF	TGTGCCAGCAGTTTAGGGACAACAGGGGATCTTTTATATGGCTACACCTTC
NA	few	TRBV6-1	14	TRBJ1-3	CASAGTNSGNTIYF	TGTGCCAGCGCCGGGACAAACTCTGGAAACACCATATATTTT
TRBD1	NA	TRBV6-5	15	TRBJ2-7	CASSYHPGQSYEQYF	TGTGCCAGCAGTTACCACCCGGGACAGTCCTACGAGCAGTACTTC
TRBD1	NA	TRBV19	14	TRBJ2-2	CATHRGQGSGELFF	TGTGCCACCCACCGGGGACAGGGTTCCGGGGAGCTGTTTTTT
TRBD2	NA	TRBV7-2	15	TRBJ2-7	CASSLALAASYEQYF	TGTGCCAGCAGCTTAGCTCTAGCGGCCTCCTACGAGCAGTACTTC
TRBD1	NA	TRBV5-1	14	TRBJ1-3	CASSAGQGGNTIYF	TGCGCCAGCAGCGCGGGACAGGGTGGAAACACCATATATTTT
TRBD1	NA	TRBV6-6	13	TRBJ2-7	CASGVTGAHEQYF	TGTGCCAGCGGAGTGACAGGGGCCCACGAGCAGTACTTC
TRBD2	NA	TRBV7-3	13	TRBJ2-5	CASSNSGKETQYF	TGTGCCAGCAGTAATAGCGGGAAGGAGACCCAGTACTTC
NA	NA	TRBV4-2	13	TRBJ2-7	CASSQDSSYEQYF	TGTGCCAGCAGCCAAGACAGCTCCTACGAGCAGTACTTC
NA	NA	TRBV30	14	TRBJ1-4	CAWSPLTTNEKLFF	TGTGCCTGGAGTCCACTTACAACTAATGAAAAACTGTTTTTT
TRBD1	NA	TRBV18	16	TRBJ1-5	CASSLTRDRGNQPQHF	TGTGCCAGCTCACTAACTAGGGACAGGGGGAACCAGCCCCAGCATTTT
NA	NA	TRBV7-3	16	TRBJ2-6	CASSLGGEYGANVLTF	TGTGCCAGCAGCTTGGGTGGAGAGTATGGGGCCAACGTCCTGACTTTC
TRBD1	NA	TRBV19	15	TRBJ2-1	CASSSGTGFYNEQFF	TGTGCCAGTAGTTCCGGGACAGGGTTTTACAATGAGCAGTTCTTC
NA	NA	TRBV4-1	16	TRBJ2-1	CASSQEGFRADNEQFF	TGCGCCAGCAGCCAGGAGGGGTTTCGAGCGGACAATGAGCAGTTCTTC
TRBD2	NA	TRBV29-1	14	TRBJ2-1	CSVGGAGGYNEQFF	TGCAGCGTTGGGGGAGCGGGAGGATACAATGAGCAGTTCTTC